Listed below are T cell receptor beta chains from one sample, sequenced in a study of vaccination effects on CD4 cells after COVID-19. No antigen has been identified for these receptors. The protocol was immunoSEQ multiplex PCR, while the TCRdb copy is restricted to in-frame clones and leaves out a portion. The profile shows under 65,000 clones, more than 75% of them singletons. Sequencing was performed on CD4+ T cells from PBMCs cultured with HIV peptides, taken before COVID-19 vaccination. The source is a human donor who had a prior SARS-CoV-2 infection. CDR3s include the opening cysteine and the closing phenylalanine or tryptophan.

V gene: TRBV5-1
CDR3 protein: CASSYTGTPEETQYF

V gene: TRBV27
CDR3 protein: CASSPSRAGGVGTQYF

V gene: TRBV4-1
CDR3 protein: CASSQDWVSGSQETQYF

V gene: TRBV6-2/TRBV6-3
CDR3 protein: CASSQSYEQYF

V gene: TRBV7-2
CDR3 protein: CASSLFGLAGVEQYF

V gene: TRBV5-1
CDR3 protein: CASSNAETSGNTIYF

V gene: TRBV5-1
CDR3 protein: CASSTGQALHNYGYTF

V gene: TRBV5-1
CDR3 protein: CASSTGTGYQETQYF

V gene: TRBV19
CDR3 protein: CASSIGRTGVYGYTF

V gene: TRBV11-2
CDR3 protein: CASSPWDYGYEQYF

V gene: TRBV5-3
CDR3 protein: CARSLVPGDATNEKLFF

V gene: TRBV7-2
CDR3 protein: CASSPPSYNEQFF